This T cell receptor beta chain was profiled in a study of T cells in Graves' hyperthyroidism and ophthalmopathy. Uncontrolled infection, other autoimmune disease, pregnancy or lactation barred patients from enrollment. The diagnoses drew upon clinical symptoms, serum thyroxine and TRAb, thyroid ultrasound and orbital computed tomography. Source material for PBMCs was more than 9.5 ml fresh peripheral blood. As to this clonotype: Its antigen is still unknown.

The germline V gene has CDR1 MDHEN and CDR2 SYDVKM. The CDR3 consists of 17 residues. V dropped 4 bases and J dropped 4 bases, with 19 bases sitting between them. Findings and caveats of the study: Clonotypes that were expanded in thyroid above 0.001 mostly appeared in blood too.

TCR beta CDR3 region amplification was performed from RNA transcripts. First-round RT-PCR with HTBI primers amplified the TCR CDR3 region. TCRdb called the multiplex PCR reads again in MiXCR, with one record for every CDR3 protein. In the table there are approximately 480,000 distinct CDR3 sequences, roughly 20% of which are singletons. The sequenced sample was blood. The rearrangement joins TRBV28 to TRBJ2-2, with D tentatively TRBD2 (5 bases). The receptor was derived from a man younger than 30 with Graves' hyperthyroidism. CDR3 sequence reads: CASSSPSGIRATGELFF. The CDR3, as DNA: TGTGCCAGCAGTTCGCCATCCGGGATACGGGCCACCGGGGAGCTGTTTTTT.